This is a list of T cell receptor beta chains from one sample in a study of OX40 agonist ivuxolimab in advanced cancers. TCRdb's table, derived via immunoSEQ multiplex PCR, lists solely in-frame clones and lacks some. The repertoire includes about 36,000 clones, about 80% of them detected once, and about 18% sits in the top ten. Sample: CD4+ or CD8+ T cells sorted from blood, taken in a trial of the OX40 agonist ivuxolimab. These TCRs come from an adult with an advanced solid tumor such as melanoma, head and neck, liver or kidney cancer. CDR3s leave out the opening cysteine and the closing phenylalanine or tryptophan. Fields, in order: clone size, J gene, V gene, CDR3 protein. The size field is filled for only some rows; it gives once, few, many or a size class.

clone_size: NA
j_call: TRBJ1-3
v_call: TRBV10-3
cdr3_aa: AISEGGGSGNTIY

clone_size: NA
j_call: TRBJ1-2
v_call: TRBV5-1
cdr3_aa: ASSPGTGVYGYT

clone_size: NA
j_call: TRBJ2-5
v_call: TRBV28
cdr3_aa: ASTQGGAWETQY

clone_size: few
j_call: TRBJ1-5
v_call: TRBV19
cdr3_aa: ASRSGGYFNQPQH

clone_size: NA
j_call: TRBJ2-1
v_call: TRBV25-1
cdr3_aa: ASKRSNFEQF

clone_size: NA
j_call: TRBJ2-3
v_call: TRBV6-1
cdr3_aa: ASSEGSGGPDTQY

clone_size: NA
j_call: TRBJ2-5
v_call: TRBV10-3
cdr3_aa: AISKLAGAQETQY

clone_size: few
j_call: TRBJ1-2
v_call: TRBV23-1
cdr3_aa: ASSPNPGVSYGYT

clone_size: NA
j_call: TRBJ2-2
v_call: TRBV7-2
cdr3_aa: ASSLTGRTGELF

clone_size: NA
j_call: TRBJ2-7
v_call: TRBV5-1
cdr3_aa: ASFSYPGQGYPQY

clone_size: many
j_call: TRBJ1-5
v_call: TRBV27
cdr3_aa: ASRVRFGQPQH

clone_size: NA
j_call: TRBJ1-2
v_call: TRBV11-2
cdr3_aa: ASSSFETGLYGYT

clone_size: NA
j_call: TRBJ2-1
v_call: TRBV7-8
cdr3_aa: ASIDPSRGTYNEQF

clone_size: NA
j_call: TRBJ1-5
v_call: TRBV7-9
cdr3_aa: ASSLGTGAQPQH

clone_size: few
j_call: TRBJ1-2
v_call: TRBV6-5
cdr3_aa: ASVGDRNTNYGYT

clone_size: NA
j_call: TRBJ2-2
v_call: TRBV29-1
cdr3_aa: SGMNTGELF

clone_size: NA
j_call: TRBJ1-1
v_call: TRBV7-2
cdr3_aa: ASSLEVGTNTEAF

clone_size: NA
j_call: TRBJ1-1
v_call: TRBV29-1
cdr3_aa: SVIKMNTEAF

clone_size: NA
j_call: TRBJ2-1
v_call: TRBV27
cdr3_aa: ASSLYRDLGGNEQF

clone_size: NA
j_call: TRBJ2-1
v_call: TRBV7-9
cdr3_aa: ASSLGGLGGEQF

clone_size: NA
j_call: TRBJ2-5
v_call: TRBV6-1
cdr3_aa: ASSDGLAYKETQY

clone_size: NA
j_call: TRBJ2-2
v_call: TRBV2
cdr3_aa: ASSEQHPGYTGELF

clone_size: NA
j_call: TRBJ1-4
v_call: TRBV27
cdr3_aa: ASSLVSGVGEKLF

clone_size: NA
j_call: TRBJ2-4
v_call: TRBV5-4
cdr3_aa: ASREGNIQY

clone_size: once
j_call: TRBJ2-5
v_call: TRBV12-5
cdr3_aa: ASGLGAQETQY

clone_size: NA
j_call: TRBJ1-1
v_call: TRBV29-1
cdr3_aa: SVFRETEAF

clone_size: NA
j_call: TRBJ2-3
v_call: TRBV18
cdr3_aa: ASSPGTGHTDTQY

clone_size: few
j_call: TRBJ1-1
v_call: TRBV30
cdr3_aa: AWSSRSTEAF

clone_size: NA
j_call: TRBJ2-5
v_call: TRBV4-2
cdr3_aa: ASSQGLAVQETQY

clone_size: once
j_call: TRBJ2-3
v_call: TRBV5-1
cdr3_aa: ASSLAPGQGAGDTQY

clone_size: NA
j_call: TRBJ1-5
v_call: TRBV5-1
cdr3_aa: ASSLVPGQPQH

clone_size: NA
j_call: TRBJ2-2
v_call: TRBV12-5
cdr3_aa: ASRDKNTGELF

clone_size: NA
j_call: TRBJ2-2
v_call: TRBV29-1
cdr3_aa: SVRQGPGELF

clone_size: NA
j_call: TRBJ1-4
v_call: TRBV7-9
cdr3_aa: ASSSRLQGGEKLF

clone_size: NA
j_call: TRBJ1-1
v_call: TRBV5-1
cdr3_aa: ASIPPGATNTEAF

clone_size: NA
j_call: TRBJ2-4
v_call: TRBV6-1
cdr3_aa: ASRLSQAAKNIQY

clone_size: NA
j_call: TRBJ1-1
v_call: TRBV5-5
cdr3_aa: ASSPIMTNTEAF

clone_size: NA
j_call: TRBJ1-2
v_call: TRBV5-1
cdr3_aa: ASSLTDYGYT

clone_size: NA
j_call: TRBJ1-2
v_call: TRBV29-1
cdr3_aa: SVDEGGYT

clone_size: NA
j_call: TRBJ2-5
v_call: TRBV18
cdr3_aa: ASSRGLEETQY

clone_size: NA
j_call: TRBJ1-6
v_call: TRBV5-1
cdr3_aa: ASSLARNSPLH

clone_size: NA
j_call: TRBJ2-2
v_call: TRBV7-3
cdr3_aa: ASSPPGAGELF

clone_size: NA
j_call: TRBJ1-1
v_call: TRBV4-1
cdr3_aa: ASSQQGRTEAF

clone_size: NA
j_call: TRBJ2-7
v_call: TRBV7-2
cdr3_aa: ASSFGLAGYEQY

clone_size: few
j_call: TRBJ2-7
v_call: TRBV27
cdr3_aa: ASGETGGYEQY

clone_size: NA
j_call: TRBJ2-6
v_call: TRBV9
cdr3_aa: ASSVGLAGSLGANVLT

clone_size: once
j_call: TRBJ2-6
v_call: TRBV21-1
cdr3_aa: ASSKASAWANVLT

clone_size: NA
j_call: TRBJ1-4
v_call: TRBV5-1
cdr3_aa: ASSLERQGKLF

clone_size: NA
j_call: TRBJ2-2
v_call: TRBV7-2
cdr3_aa: ASSRYSGELF

clone_size: NA
j_call: TRBJ1-3
v_call: TRBV6-1
cdr3_aa: ASSSLGTIY

clone_size: NA
j_call: TRBJ1-5
v_call: TRBV6-1
cdr3_aa: ASSPDANQPQH

clone_size: NA
j_call: TRBJ2-7
v_call: TRBV4-1
cdr3_aa: ASSQDWTAGGLDEQY

clone_size: NA
j_call: TRBJ1-3
v_call: TRBV10-2
cdr3_aa: ASEGELGNTIY

clone_size: NA
j_call: TRBJ2-1
v_call: TRBV6-5
cdr3_aa: ASSLKVNYNEQF

clone_size: few
j_call: TRBJ1-6
v_call: TRBV5-1
cdr3_aa: ASSLEGTGASPLH

clone_size: once
j_call: TRBJ1-2
v_call: TRBV7-9
cdr3_aa: ASSEQGTNYGYT

clone_size: once
j_call: TRBJ1-4
v_call: TRBV19
cdr3_aa: ASRRPGQTNEKLF

clone_size: NA
j_call: TRBJ2-3
v_call: TRBV9
cdr3_aa: ASSASRDPRRVSDTQY

clone_size: medium-sized
j_call: TRBJ1-2
v_call: TRBV27
cdr3_aa: ASSYRQGSYGYT

clone_size: few
j_call: TRBJ1-1
v_call: TRBV27
cdr3_aa: ASSETGWVHTEAF